This TCR beta chain was documented in a study of T cells expressing NK-cell markers. About the study: Most of the eight sequenced donors were HCMV-seropositive; one was seronegative.

Reanalyzing the 5' RACE reads, TCRdb keeps one entry per CDR3 protein, without DNA. Recorded for this sample: about 460,000 distinct CDR3 sequences. CDR1 is SNHLY and CDR2 is FYNNEI in the germline V gene. The CDR3 sequence is 14 residues long. The receptor's source is a woman between 45 and 60 years old in good health. The V and J genes are TRBV2 and TRBJ2-1; TCRdb's D call, TRBD1, is unchecked because there is no DNA. Sequencing was carried out using blood T cells: a sorted CD56 or NKG2C T cell subset, CD4+ or CD8+ T cells, or bulk PBMC T cells (not recorded which). CDR3 region: CASSGRGTYNEQFF.